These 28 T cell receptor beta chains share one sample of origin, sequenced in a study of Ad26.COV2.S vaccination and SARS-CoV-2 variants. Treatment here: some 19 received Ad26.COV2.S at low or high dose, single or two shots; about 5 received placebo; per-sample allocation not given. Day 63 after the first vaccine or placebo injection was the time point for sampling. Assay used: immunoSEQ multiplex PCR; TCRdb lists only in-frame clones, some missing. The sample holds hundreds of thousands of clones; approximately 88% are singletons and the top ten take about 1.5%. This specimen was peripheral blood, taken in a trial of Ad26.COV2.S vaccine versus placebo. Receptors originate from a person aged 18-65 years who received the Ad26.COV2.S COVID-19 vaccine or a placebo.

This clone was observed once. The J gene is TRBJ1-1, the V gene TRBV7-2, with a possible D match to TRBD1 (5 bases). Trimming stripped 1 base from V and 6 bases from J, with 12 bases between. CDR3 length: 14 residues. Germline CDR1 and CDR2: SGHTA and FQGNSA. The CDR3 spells CASSLVGGGAEAFF. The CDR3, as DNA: TGTGCCAGCAGCTTAGTTGGGGGAGGCGCTGAAGCTTTCTTT.

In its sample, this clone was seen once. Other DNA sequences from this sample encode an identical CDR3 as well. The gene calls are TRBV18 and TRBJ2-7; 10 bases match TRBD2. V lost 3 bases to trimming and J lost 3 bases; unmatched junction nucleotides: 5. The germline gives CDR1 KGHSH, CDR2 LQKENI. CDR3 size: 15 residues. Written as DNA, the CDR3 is TGTGCCAGCTCACCCGCCGCTAGCGGGGGCTACGAGCAGTACTTC. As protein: CASSPAASGGYEQYF. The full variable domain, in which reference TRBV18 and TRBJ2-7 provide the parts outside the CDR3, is NAGVMQNPRHLVRRRGQEARLRCSPMKGHSHVYWYRQLPEEGLKFMVYLQKENIIDESGMPKERFSAEFPKEGPSILRIQQVVRGDSAAYFCASSPAASGGYEQYFGPGTRLTVT.

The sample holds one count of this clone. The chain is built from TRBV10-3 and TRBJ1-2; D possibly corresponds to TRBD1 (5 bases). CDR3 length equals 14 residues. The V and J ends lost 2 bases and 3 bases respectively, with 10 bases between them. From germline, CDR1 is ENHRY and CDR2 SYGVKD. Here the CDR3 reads CAISEGGGDYGYTF. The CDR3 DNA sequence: TGTGCCATCAGTGAGGGGGGGGGTGACTATGGCTACACCTTC.

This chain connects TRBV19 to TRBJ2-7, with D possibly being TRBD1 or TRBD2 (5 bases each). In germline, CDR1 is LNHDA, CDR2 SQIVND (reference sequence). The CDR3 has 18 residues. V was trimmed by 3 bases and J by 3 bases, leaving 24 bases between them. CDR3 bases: TGTGCCAGTAGTATGACGACGGCCGGGTTTGGGGGTTTCTACGAGCAGTACTTC. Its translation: CASSMTTAGFGGFYEQYF.

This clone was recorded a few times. CDR3 DNA: TGTGCCAGTAGTAACGGGGTTGGTTCACCCCTCCACTTT. Residues: CASSNGVGSPLHF. The chain couples TRBV19 to TRBJ1-6; D remains unclear. The germline V gene encodes CDR1 LNHDA and CDR2 SQIVND (reference sequence). This CDR3 has 13 residues. V dropped 4 bases and J dropped 9 bases, with 10 bases sitting between them.

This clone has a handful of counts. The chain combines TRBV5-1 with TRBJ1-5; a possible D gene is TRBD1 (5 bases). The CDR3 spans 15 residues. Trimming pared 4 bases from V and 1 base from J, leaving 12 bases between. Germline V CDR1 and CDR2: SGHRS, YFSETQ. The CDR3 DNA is TGCGCCAGCAGCCTGCTGGGGGTGAGCAATCAGCCCCAGCATTTT. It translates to CASSLLGVSNQPQHF. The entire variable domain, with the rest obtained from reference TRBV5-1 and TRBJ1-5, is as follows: KAGVTQTPRYLIKTRGQQVTLSCSPISGHRSVSWYQQTPGQGLQFLFEYFSETQRNKGNFPGRFSGRQFSNSRSEMNVSTLELGDSALYLCASSLLGVSNQPQHFGDGTRLSIL.

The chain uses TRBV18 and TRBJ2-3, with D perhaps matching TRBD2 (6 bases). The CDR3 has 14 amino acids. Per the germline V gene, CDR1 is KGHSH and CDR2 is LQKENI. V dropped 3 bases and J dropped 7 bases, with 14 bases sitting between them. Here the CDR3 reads CASSPGRGWNTQYF. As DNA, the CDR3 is TGTGCCAGCTCACCGGGACGGGGGTGGAATACGCAGTATTTT.

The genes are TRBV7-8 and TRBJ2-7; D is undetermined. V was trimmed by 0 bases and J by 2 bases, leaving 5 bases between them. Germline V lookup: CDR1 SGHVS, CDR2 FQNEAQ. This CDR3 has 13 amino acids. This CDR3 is CASSLAETYEQYF. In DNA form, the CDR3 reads TGTGCCAGCAGCTTAGCGGAAACCTACGAGCAGTACTTC.

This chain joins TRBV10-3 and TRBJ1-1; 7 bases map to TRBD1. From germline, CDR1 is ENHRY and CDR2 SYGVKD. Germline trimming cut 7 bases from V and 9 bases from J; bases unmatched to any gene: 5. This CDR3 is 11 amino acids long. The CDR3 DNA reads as TGTGCCATCATTAAACAGGGGCAAGCTTTCTTT. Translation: CAIIKQGQAFF.

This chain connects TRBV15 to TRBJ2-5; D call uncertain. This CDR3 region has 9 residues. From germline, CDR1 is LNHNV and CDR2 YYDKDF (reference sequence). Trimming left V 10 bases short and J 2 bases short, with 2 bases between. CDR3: CASQETQYF. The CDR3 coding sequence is TGTGCCAGTCAAGAGACCCAGTACTTC.

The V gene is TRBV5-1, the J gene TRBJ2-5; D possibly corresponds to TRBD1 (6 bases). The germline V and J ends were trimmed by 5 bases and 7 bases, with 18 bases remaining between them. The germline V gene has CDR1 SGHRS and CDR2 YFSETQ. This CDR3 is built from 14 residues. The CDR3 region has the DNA TGCGCCAGCAGTGGGGGCTGGGATGAGGGGACCCAGTACTTC. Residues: CASSGGWDEGTQYF.

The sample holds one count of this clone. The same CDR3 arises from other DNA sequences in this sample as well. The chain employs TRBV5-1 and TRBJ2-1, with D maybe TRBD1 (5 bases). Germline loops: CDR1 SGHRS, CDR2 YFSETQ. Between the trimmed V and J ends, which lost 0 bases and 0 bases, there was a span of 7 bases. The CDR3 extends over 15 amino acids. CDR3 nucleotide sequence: TGCGCCAGCAGCTTGGAGGGGAACTCCTACAATGAGCAGTTCTTC. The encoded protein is CASSLEGNSYNEQFF.

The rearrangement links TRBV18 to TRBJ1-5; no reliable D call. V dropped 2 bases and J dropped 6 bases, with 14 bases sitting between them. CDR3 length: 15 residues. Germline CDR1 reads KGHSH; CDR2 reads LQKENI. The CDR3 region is CASSPGLEWGQPQHF. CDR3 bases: TGTGCCAGCTCACCAGGACTGGAATGGGGTCAGCCCCAGCATTTT.

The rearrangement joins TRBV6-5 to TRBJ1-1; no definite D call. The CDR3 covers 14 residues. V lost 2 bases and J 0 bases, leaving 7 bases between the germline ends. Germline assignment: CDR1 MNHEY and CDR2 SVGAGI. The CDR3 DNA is TGTGCCAGCAGTTACGGGCGCATGAACACTGAAGCTTTCTTT. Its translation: CASSYGRMNTEAFF.

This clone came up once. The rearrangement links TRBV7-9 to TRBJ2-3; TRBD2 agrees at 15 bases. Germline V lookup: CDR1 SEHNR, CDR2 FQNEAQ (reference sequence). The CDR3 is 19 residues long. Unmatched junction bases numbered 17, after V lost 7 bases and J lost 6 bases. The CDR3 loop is CASTPFGRTSGGVMDTQYF. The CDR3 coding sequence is TGTGCCAGCACCCCCTTCGGTCGGACTAGCGGGGGGGTGATGGATACGCAGTATTTT.

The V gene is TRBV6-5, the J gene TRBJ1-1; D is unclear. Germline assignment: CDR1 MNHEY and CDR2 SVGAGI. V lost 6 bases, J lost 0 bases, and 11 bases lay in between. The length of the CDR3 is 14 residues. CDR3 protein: CASRDALMNTEAFF. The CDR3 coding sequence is TGTGCCAGCAGGGATGCGCTGATGAACACTGAAGCTTTCTTT.

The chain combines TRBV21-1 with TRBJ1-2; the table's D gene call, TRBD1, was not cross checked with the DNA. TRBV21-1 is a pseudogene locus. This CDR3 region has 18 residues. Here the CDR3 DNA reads TGTGCCAGCAGCAAACGTCGACAGGCCCCGTCGCGTAACTATGGCTACACCTTC. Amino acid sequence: CASSKRRQAPSRNYGYTF.

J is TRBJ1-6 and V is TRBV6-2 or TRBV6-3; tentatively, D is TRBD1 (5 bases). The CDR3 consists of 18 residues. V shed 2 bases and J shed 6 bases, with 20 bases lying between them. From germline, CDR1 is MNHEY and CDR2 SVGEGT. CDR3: CASSYRMRGFGTNSPLHF. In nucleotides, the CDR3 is TGTGCCAGCAGTTACCGTATGAGGGGTTTCGGGACTAATTCACCCCTCCACTTT.

This chain's CDR3 is CASSQVASGGAAETQYF. The CDR3 DNA is TGTGCCAGCAGCCAAGTGGCTAGCGGGGGGGCCGCGGAGACCCAGTACTTC. V and J are TRBV3-1 (or the pseudogene TRBV3-2) and TRBJ2-5, with 12 bases aligning to TRBD2. There are 17 residues in the CDR3. V trimming: 1 base; J trimming: 5 bases; junction bases outside the gene matches: 8. Germline CDR1 and CDR2: LGHDT and YNNKEL (reference sequence).

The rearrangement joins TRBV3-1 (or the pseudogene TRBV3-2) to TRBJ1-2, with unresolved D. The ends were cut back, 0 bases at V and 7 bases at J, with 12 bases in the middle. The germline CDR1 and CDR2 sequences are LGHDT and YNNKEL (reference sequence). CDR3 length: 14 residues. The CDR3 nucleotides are TGTGCCAGCAGCCAAGAACAGAACAAGGCTGGCTACACCTTC. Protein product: CASSQEQNKAGYTF.

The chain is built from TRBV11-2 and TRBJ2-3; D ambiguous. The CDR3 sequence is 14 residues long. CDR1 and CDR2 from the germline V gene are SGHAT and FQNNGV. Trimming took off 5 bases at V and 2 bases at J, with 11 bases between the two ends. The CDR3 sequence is CASSRLVATDTQYF. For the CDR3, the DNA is TGTGCCAGCAGCCGCCTGGTAGCCACAGATACGCAGTATTTT. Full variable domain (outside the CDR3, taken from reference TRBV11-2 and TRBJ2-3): EAGVAQSPRYKIIEKRQSVAFWCNPISGHATLYWYQQILGQGPKLLIQFQNNGVVDDSQLPKDRFSAERLKGVDSTLKIQPAKLEDSAVYLCASSRLVATDTQYFGPGTRLTVL.

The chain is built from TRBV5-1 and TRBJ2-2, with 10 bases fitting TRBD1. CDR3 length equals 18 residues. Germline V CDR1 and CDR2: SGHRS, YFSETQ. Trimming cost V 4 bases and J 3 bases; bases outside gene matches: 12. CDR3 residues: CASSIPTTGTGDTGELFF. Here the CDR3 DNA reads TGCGCCAGCAGCATACCCACAACCGGGACAGGGGACACCGGGGAGCTGTTTTTT.

CDR3: CASSYDRLRAFF. CDR3 sequence (DNA): TGTGCCAGCAGCTATGATAGATTAAGAGCTTTCTTT. The chain recombines TRBV5-5 with TRBJ1-1, with D unclear. Germline V gives CDR1 SGHKS, CDR2 YYEKEE (reference sequence). CDR3 length equals 12 residues. Trimming removed 3 bases at V and 10 bases at J, with 13 bases between.

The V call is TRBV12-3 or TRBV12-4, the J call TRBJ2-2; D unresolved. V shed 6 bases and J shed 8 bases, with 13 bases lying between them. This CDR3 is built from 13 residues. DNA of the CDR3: TGTGCCAGCAGCTTGACTGCTGGGGGGGAGCTGTTTTTT. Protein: CASSLTAGGELFF.

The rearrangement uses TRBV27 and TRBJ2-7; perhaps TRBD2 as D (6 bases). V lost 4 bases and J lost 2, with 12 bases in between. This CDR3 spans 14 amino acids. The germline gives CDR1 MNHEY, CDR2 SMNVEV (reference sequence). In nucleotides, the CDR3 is TGTGCCAGCAGTTCCCGACCGGGGGCCTACGAGCAGTACTTC. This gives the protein CASSSRPGAYEQYF.

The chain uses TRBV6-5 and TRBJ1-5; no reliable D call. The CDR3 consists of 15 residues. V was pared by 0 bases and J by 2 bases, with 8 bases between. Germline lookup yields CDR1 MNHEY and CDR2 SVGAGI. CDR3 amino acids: CASSYSAAGNQPQHF. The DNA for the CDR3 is TGTGCCAGCAGTTACTCGGCGGCAGGCAATCAGCCCCAGCATTTT.

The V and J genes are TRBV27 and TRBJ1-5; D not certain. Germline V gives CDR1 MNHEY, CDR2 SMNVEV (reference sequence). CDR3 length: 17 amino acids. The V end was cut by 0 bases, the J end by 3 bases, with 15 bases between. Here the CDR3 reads CASSLSAQSALNQPQHF. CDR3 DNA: TGTGCCAGCAGTTTATCGGCCCAGTCGGCCCTCAATCAGCCCCAGCATTTT.

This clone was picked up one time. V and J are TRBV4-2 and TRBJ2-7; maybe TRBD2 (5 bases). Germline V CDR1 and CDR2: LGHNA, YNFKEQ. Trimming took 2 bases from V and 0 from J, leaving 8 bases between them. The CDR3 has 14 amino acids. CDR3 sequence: CASSQPRDSYEQYF. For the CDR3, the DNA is TGTGCCAGCAGCCAACCCCGGGACTCCTACGAGCAGTACTTC.